A single sample gave rise to the 27 T cell receptor beta chains below, sequenced in a study of regulatory T cells in long-lasting Graves disease. HTBI primers from iRepertoire and Arm-PCR of CDR3 regions yielded the TCR beta libraries. MiXCR, run by TCRdb on the multiplex PCR reads, gives a single entry per CDR3 protein. The table shows 300,000 to 500,000 distinct CDR3 sequences, with less than 25% occurring only once. The sample's time point: persistent/refractory GD, antithyroid drugs over 5 years with positive TRAb. PBMCs were the source of the RNA used for TCR sequencing. This sample comprised peripheral blood mononuclear cells (PBMCs), obtained when the disease was refractory, from a patient treated with antithyroid drugs. The source is a female donor with Graves disease.

The rearrangement joins TRBV6-5 to TRBJ1-5, with unresolved D. The V and J ends lost 2 bases and 4 bases respectively, with 3 bases between them. Germline V CDR1 and CDR2: MNHEY, SVGAGI. This CDR3 spans 12 amino acids. The CDR3 bases are TGTGCCAGCAGTTACAGAAATCAGCCCCAGCATTTT. It specifies CASSYRNQPQHF.

The rearrangement joins TRBV10-3 to TRBJ2-7; D may be TRBD1 (6 bases). Looked up from germline, CDR1 is ENHRY and CDR2 is SYGVKD. This CDR3 has 13 amino acids. The germline V and J ends were trimmed by 2 bases and 1 base, with 6 bases remaining between them. The CDR3 DNA reads TGTGCCATCAGTGAGGGACAGTCCTACGAGCAGTACTTC. Residues: CAISEGQSYEQYF.

The sample holds many counts of this clonotype. V usage is TRBV6-1 and J usage is TRBJ2-7, with 9 bases matching TRBD1. The junction had 6 bases not matched to a gene; V was cut back by 3 bases and J by 3 bases. CDR3 length equals 15 residues. Germline values: CDR1 MNHNS, CDR2 SASEGT. The CDR3 nucleotides read TGTGCCAGCAGTGACCCGGGACAGGGTCACTACGAGCAGTACTTC. It encodes CASSDPGQGHYEQYF.

Many counts were recorded for this clonotype. The chain carries TRBV28 and TRBJ2-5; D gene uncertain. With 8 bases removed from V and 7 bases from J, the gap between germline ends came to 17 bases. The germline V gene encodes CDR1 MDHEN and CDR2 SYDVKM. The CDR3 has 13 amino acids. The CDR3 spells CASCPGSWSTQYF. The CDR3 coding sequence is TGTGCCAGCTGCCCCGGCTCGTGGTCGACCCAGTACTTC.

This clonotype was seen repeatedly, ten times or more. The chain employs TRBV12-3 or TRBV12-4 and TRBJ1-1, with D tentatively TRBD1 (6 bases). Trimming took 7 bases from V and 1 from J, leaving 7 bases between them. The CDR3 is 12 residues long. For the CDR3, the DNA is TGTGCCAGCACGGGGGCGAACACTGAAGCTTTCTTT. Protein: CASTGANTEAFF.

The chain joins TRBV14 to TRBJ1-5; D is possibly TRBD1 (6 bases). Trimming took 3 bases from V and 5 from J, leaving 20 bases between them. The CDR3 has 17 amino acids. Germline CDR1 reads SGHDN; CDR2 reads FVKESK. CDR3 sequence: CASSHPRGGAEDQPQHF. DNA for the CDR3: TGTGCCAGCAGCCATCCCCGGGGGGGGGCCGAGGATCAGCCCCAGCATTTT.

This clonotype was found once. This could be a read error, since a much larger clone is one nucleotide away. The rearrangement uses TRBV7-9 and TRBJ1-1; D ambiguous. The CDR3 has 15 residues. The V and J ends lost 2 bases and 3 bases respectively, with 13 bases between them. Germline V gene sequence: CDR1 SEHNR, CDR2 FQNEAQ (reference sequence). The CDR3 region has the DNA TGTGCCAGCAGCTTAAGCTTAGGTGTGGACACTGAAGCTTTCTTT. Protein: CASSLSLGVDTEAFF.

Many counts were recorded for this clonotype. V and J are TRBV20-1 and TRBJ1-5; 7 bases are a match to TRBD1. The CDR3 totals 14 residues. Germline loops: CDR1 DFQATT, CDR2 SNEGSKA (reference sequence). The trim removed 3 bases at V and 3 bases at J, leaving 5 bases unmatched. In DNA form, the CDR3 reads TGCAGTGCTAGCGGGACAGATCACAATCAGCCCCAGCATTTT. It codes for CSASGTDHNQPQHF.

This clonotype has only a few counts. The V call is TRBV28, the J call TRBJ2-3; D unclear. Germline V lookup: CDR1 MDHEN, CDR2 SYDVKM. V lost 1 base and J 4 bases, leaving 3 bases between the germline ends. The CDR3 loop spans 12 amino acids. The CDR3 region is CASSLFSDTQYF. For the CDR3, the DNA is TGTGCCAGCAGTTTATTTTCAGATACGCAGTATTTT. Using reference TRBV28 and TRBJ2-3 for the parts outside the CDR3, the full variable domain is DVKVTQSSRYLVKRTGEKVFLECVQDMDHENMFWYRQDPGLGLRLIYFSYDVKMKEKGDIPEGYSVSREKKERFSLILESASTNQTSMYLCASSLFSDTQYFGPGTRLTVL.

This clonotype was picked up many times. J is TRBJ1-5 and V is TRBV28; 7 nucleotides agree with TRBD1. Germline CDR1 MDHEN, CDR2 SYDVKM. The CDR3 is 16 residues long. With 5 bases clipped from V and 0 bases from J, the junction kept 7 bases outside the gene matches. CDR3: CASSLRTGHSNQPQHF. DNA of the CDR3: TGTGCCAGCAGTCTAAGGACAGGTCATAGCAATCAGCCCCAGCATTTT.

V is TRBV7-2 and J is TRBJ1-5, with TRBD1 matching 9 bases. Germline CDR1 SGHTA, CDR2 FQGNSA. The CDR3 length is 13 residues. V gave up 5 bases and J gave up 7 bases; unmatched junction bases: 3. The CDR3 bases are TGTGCCAGCAGCGCGACAGGGGGGCAGCCCCAGCATTTT. This sequence encodes CASSATGGQPQHF.

At least ten counts were recorded for this clonotype. The rearrangement joins TRBV7-2 to TRBJ2-5, with 7 bases lining up with TRBD2. After removal of 5 bases from V and 4 bases from J, the junction contained 7 bases not matched to a gene. CDR1 SGHTA and CDR2 FQGNSA come from the germline V gene. The CDR3 is made up of 14 amino acids. The DNA of the CDR3 is TGTGCCAGCAGCGCCCCTTGGGGGGGAGAGACCCAGTACTTC. Its translation: CASSAPWGGETQYF.

Of note for this clonotype: A much larger clone is a single base away; this may be a read error. The chain couples TRBV7-6 to TRBJ2-5, with no clear D. Germline values: CDR1 SGHVS, CDR2 FNYEAQ. The CDR3 runs 15 residues. CDR3 amino acids: CASSWSGAHQEAQYF. The CDR3 DNA follows: TGTGCCAGCAGCTGGAGTGGAGCGCACCAAGAGGCCCAGTACTTC.

This clonotype was seen at least ten times. J is TRBJ1-2 and V is TRBV7-8; 8 bases are a match to TRBD1. From germline, CDR1 is SGHVS and CDR2 FQNEAQ. The CDR3 spans 16 residues. V shed 2 bases, J shed 1 base, and the junction held 6 bases outside the gene matches. DNA for the CDR3: TGTGCCAGCAGCTTATACAGGGGGGTGGGTAACTATGGCTACACCTTC. Translating it yields CASSLYRGVGNYGYTF.

This clonotype occurred once. One end of the junction is discordant with germline, which a read error may explain. The chain has TRBV30 and TRBJ2-1, with D possibly TRBD2 on 6 matching bases. The CDR3 has 13 amino acids. The germline V gene encodes CDR1 GTSNPN and CDR2 SVGIG (reference sequence). CDR3 sequence: CAWSRGSFNEQFF. In nucleotides, the CDR3 is TGTGCCTGGAGTCGGGGGTCCTTCAATGAGCAGTTCTTC. Based on the CDR3 plus reference TRBV30 and TRBJ2-1, the full variable domain is SQTIHQWPATLVQPVGSPLSLECTVEGTSNPNLYWYRQAAGRGLQLLFYSVGIGQISSEVPQNLSASRPQDRQFILSSKKLLLSDSGFYLCAWSRGSFNEQFFGPGTRLTVL.

At least ten counts were recorded for this clonotype. Because the CDR3's place on the DNA is in doubt, the DNA is left out and the CDR3 is given as listed by TCRdb. V gene TRBV12-3 or TRBV12-4 combines with J gene TRBJ2-5. The CDR3 length equals 14 residues, ends included. CDR3 residues: CASSSSGSVETQYF.

This clonotype was recorded at least ten times. This chain connects TRBV30 to TRBJ1-1; tentative D call: TRBD1 (6 bases). The CDR3 consists of 15 residues. Germline V gives CDR1 GTSNPN, CDR2 SVGIG (reference sequence). Trimming cost V 0 bases and J 0 bases, with 11 bases left between them. The CDR3 loop is CAWSVHGTLNTEAFF. The DNA for the CDR3 is TGTGCCTGGAGTGTACACGGGACACTGAACACTGAAGCTTTCTTT.

The V call is TRBV19, the J call TRBJ1-2; no firm D call. The CDR3 extends over 14 amino acids. The germline V gene encodes CDR1 LNHDA and CDR2 SQIVND (reference sequence). Between the trimmed V and J ends, which lost 2 bases and 3 bases, there was a span of 10 bases. The CDR3 nucleotides read TGTGCCAGTAGTATAAGGGATCTGCACTATGGCTACACCTTC. Its protein product is CASSIRDLHYGYTF.

The rearrangement uses TRBV20-1 and TRBJ2-2, with 14 bases fitting TRBD2. The trim removed 0 bases at V and 7 bases at J, leaving 16 bases unmatched. The CDR3 has 20 amino acids. The germline V gene encodes CDR1 DFQATT and CDR2 SNEGSKA (reference sequence). CDR3: CSARDAGQGLAGVYDGELFF. CDR3 DNA sequence: TGCAGTGCTAGAGACGCGGGACAGGGACTAGCGGGAGTTTATGACGGGGAGCTGTTTTTT.

Many counts were recorded for this clonotype. This chain uses TRBV7-8 with TRBJ2-7, with 9 bases fitting TRBD2. Trimming at V came to 4 bases and at J to 2 bases, leaving 15 bases not matched to a gene. This CDR3 is built from 18 residues. CDR1 and CDR2 (germline): SGHVS, FQNEAQ. The CDR3 DNA sequence: TGTGCCAGCAGCTCTCGGGGTAGCGGGAGATTGAGAACCTACGAGCAGTACTTC. It encodes CASSSRGSGRLRTYEQYF.

This clonotype has only a few counts. The chain recombines TRBV24-1 with TRBJ1-5, with no clear D. The V end was cut by 5 bases, the J end by 0 bases, with 22 bases between. The CDR3 consists of 19 residues. Germline V gives CDR1 KGHDR, CDR2 SFDVKD. The CDR3 bases are TGTGCCACCAGTGGTTGGTCTCCGGTACAGAAGTATAGCAATCAGCCCCAGCATTTT. Its protein product is CATSGWSPVQKYSNQPQHF.

This clonotype was seen only a few times. CDR3 residues: CSARRREGPQETQYF. CDR3 sequence (DNA): TGCAGTGCCCGCCGGAGAGAGGGGCCTCAAGAGACCCAGTACTTC. This rearrangement joins TRBV20-1 to TRBJ2-5, with D possibly being TRBD1 or TRBD2 (5 bases each). Germline-derived CDR1 and CDR2 are DFQATT and SNEGSKA (reference sequence). With 6 bases removed from V and 2 bases from J, the gap between germline ends came to 19 bases. CDR3 length equals 15 residues.

This clonotype has just a few counts. The chain is built from TRBV2 and TRBJ2-3; 10 nucleotides line up with TRBD2. Per germline, CDR1 SNHLY and CDR2 FYNNEI. The CDR3 consists of 16 residues. Trimming at V came to 1 base and at J to 1 base, leaving 2 bases not matched to a gene. The CDR3 DNA is TGTGCCAGCAGTGAAGGACTAGCGGGCCGCACAGATACGCAGTATTTT. Residues: CASSEGLAGRTDTQYF.

This clonotype was seen a few times. J is TRBJ2-5 and V is TRBV29-1, with D possibly TRBD1 on 6 matching bases. CDR1 and CDR2 from the germline V gene are SQVTM and ANQGSEA. The CDR3 loop spans 13 amino acids. V was shortened by 5 bases and J by 5 bases, with 15 bases between the two germline ends. The CDR3 loop reads CSVRRGLQETQYF. The CDR3 DNA is TGCAGCGTTCGCAGGGGCCTTCAGGAGACCCAGTACTTC.

Ten or more counts support this clonotype. This chain connects TRBV20-1 to TRBJ1-1; D gene unclear. The CDR3 has 14 amino acids. V shed 0 bases and J shed 0 bases, with 8 bases lying between them. Germline V gene sequence: CDR1 DFQATT, CDR2 SNEGSKA (reference sequence). DNA for the CDR3: TGCAGTGCTAGAGAGGGCGGGATGAACACTGAAGCTTTCTTT. Translating gives CSAREGGMNTEAFF.

The CDR3 here is CASSTQRESTGELFF. CDR3 nucleotide sequence: TGTGCCAGCAGCACTCAGCGGGAGAGCACCGGGGAGCTGTTTTTT. This chain uses TRBV7-9 with TRBJ2-2; 8 bases match TRBD2. Germline V gene sequence: CDR1 SEHNR, CDR2 FQNEAQ (reference sequence). V was clipped by 5 bases and J by 4 bases; unmatched bases: 6. The CDR3 sequence is 15 residues long.

About this clonotype: Without the conserved terminal phenylalanine or tryptophan, this CDR3 likely stems from a read error. The gene calls are TRBV7-8 and TRBJ2-7; D unclear. CDR1 is SGHVS, CDR2 FQNEAQ, per germline. Trimming cost V 2 bases and J 0 bases, with 5 bases left between them. This CDR3 contains 13 residues. Here the CDR3 DNA reads TGTGCCAGCAGCTTAACTAACTCCTACGAGCAGTACTCC. Protein: CASSLTNSYEQYS.